What follows are 31 T cell receptor beta chains derived from one specimen sequenced in a study of blood T cell repertoires in COVID-19. Repertoires were generated with immunoSEQ multiplex PCR, while TCRdb's copy carries only in-frame clones and drops some. The table shows roughly 220,000 clones, with roughly 80% occurring only once. The source material was peripheral blood. These receptors came from a man in his thirties or forties with active or convalescent COVID-19.

The chain has TRBV24-1 and TRBJ2-1, with TRBD1 identical over 10 bases. Trimming removed 5 bases from V and 5 bases from J; junction bases left unmatched: 5. The CDR3 is 15 residues long. Germline lookup yields CDR1 KGHDR and CDR2 SFDVKD. CDR3 residues: CATSGGTGDNNEQFF. The CDR3 nucleotides read TGTGCCACCAGTGGGGGGACAGGGGACAACAATGAGCAGTTCTTC.

This chain connects TRBV4-2 to TRBJ1-1; D is undetermined. V lost 4 bases to trimming and J lost 0 bases, with 12 bases between them. The CDR3 has 15 amino acids. CDR1 and CDR2 from the germline V gene are LGHNA and YNFKEQ. CDR3 DNA sequence: TGTGCCAGCAGCCCCCGTGGAGGTGTGAACACTGAAGCTTTCTTT. Amino acid sequence: CASSPRGGVNTEAFF.

Only a few counts were recorded for this clone. The chain is built from TRBV28 and TRBJ1-6; D is uncertain. CDR1 is MDHEN, CDR2 SYDVKM, per germline. V shed 1 base and J shed 8 bases, with 6 bases lying between them. There are 13 residues in the CDR3. The CDR3 sequence is CASSLFTDSPLHF. The CDR3 nucleotides read TGTGCCAGCAGTTTATTTACGGATTCACCCCTCCACTTT.

This clone appeared a single time. The chain has TRBV6-6 and TRBJ1-4; D not resolved. This CDR3 is built from 12 residues. Germline CDR1 reads MNHNY; CDR2 reads SVGAGI (reference sequence). Trimming pared 8 bases from V and 4 bases from J, leaving 8 bases between. CDR3 amino acids: CASRTVNEKLFF. Written as DNA, the CDR3 is TGTGCCAGCCGAACAGTTAATGAAAAACTGTTTTTT.

The J gene is TRBJ1-4, the V gene TRBV6-5; no reliable D call. The V gene's germline CDR1 is MNHEY and CDR2 SVGAGI. Between the trimmed V and J ends, which lost 3 bases and 5 bases, there was a span of 16 bases. This CDR3 contains 16 residues. The CDR3 is CASSYDMERRNEKLFF. The CDR3 nucleotides read TGTGCCAGCAGTTATGATATGGAACGGCGGAATGAAAAACTGTTTTTT.

The rearrangement uses TRBV19 and TRBJ2-3; 14 nucleotides agree with TRBD2. Germline loops: CDR1 LNHDA, CDR2 SQIVND (reference sequence). The CDR3 spans 18 residues. With V trimmed by 0 bases and J by 1 base, 3 bases remained unmatched. The CDR3 coding sequence is TGTGCCAGTAGTATAGAATGGACTAGCGGGGGGCGCACAGATACGCAGTATTTT. Its protein product is CASSIEWTSGGRTDTQYF.

The chain uses TRBV25-1 and TRBJ1-2, with 8 nucleotides matching TRBD1. Germline lookup yields CDR1 MGHDK and CDR2 SYGVNS. Germline trimming cut 8 bases from V and 7 bases from J; bases unmatched to any gene: 9. The CDR3 is made up of 13 amino acids. This CDR3 reads CASSWTGSAGYTF. The CDR3 nucleotides are TGTGCCAGCTCCTGGACAGGGAGTGCTGGCTACACCTTC.

This clone has just one count. The rearrangement joins TRBV27 to TRBJ2-7, with TRBD1 matching over 7 bases. Trimming removed 6 bases from V and 2 bases from J; junction bases left unmatched: 7. CDR3 length equals 14 residues. CDR1 and CDR2 (germline): MNHEY, SMNVEV (reference sequence). CDR3 loop: CASSSPGQTYEQYF. The CDR3 DNA follows: TGTGCCAGCAGCAGCCCGGGACAGACCTACGAGCAGTACTTC.

The chain is built from TRBV7-8 and TRBJ2-3; 8 bases match TRBD1. CDR1 and CDR2 (germline): SGHVS, FQNEAQ. This CDR3 is built from 15 residues. V lost 5 bases and J lost 1; bases outside the gene matches: 5. CDR3 DNA: TGTGCCAGCAGCCATCCGGGACAGGGCACAGATACGCAGTATTTT. Translation gives CASSHPGQGTDTQYF. The full variable domain, with the rest looked up from reference TRBV7-8 and TRBJ2-3, is GAGVSQSPRYKVAKRGQDVALRCDPISGHVSLFWYQQALGQGPEFLTYFQNEAQLDKSGLPSDRFFAERPEGSVSTLKIQRTQQEDSAVYLCASSHPGQGTDTQYFGPGTRLTVL.

The rearrangement uses TRBV19 and TRBJ1-1; TRBD1 agrees at 8 bases. J was trimmed by 7 bases and V by 5 bases; bases with no gene match: 3. The germline V gene has CDR1 LNHDA and CDR2 SQIVND (reference sequence). The length of the CDR3 is 12 residues. The CDR3 loop reads CASSRTGLEAFF. CDR3 sequence (DNA): TGTGCCAGTAGTCGGACAGGGCTTGAAGCTTTCTTT. Variable domain in full (rest from reference TRBV19 and TRBJ1-1): DGGITQSPKYLFRKEGQNVTLSCEQNLNHDAMYWYRQDPGQGLRLIYYSQIVNDFQKGDIAEGYSVSREKKESFPLTVTSAQKNPTAFYLCASSRTGLEAFFGQGTRLTVV.

This clone was seen a single time. The rearrangement links TRBV9 to TRBJ1-1; possibly TRBD1 for D (6 bases). The CDR3 has 14 amino acids. V was pared by 4 bases and J by 4 bases, with 14 bases between. Germline V lookup: CDR1 SGDLS, CDR2 YYNGEE. The DNA for the CDR3 is TGTGCCAGCAGCTCCCAAAGGGGGGGCACTGAAGCTTTCTTT. It translates to CASSSQRGGTEAFF.

This chain connects TRBV5-4 to TRBJ2-3; D unclear. The CDR3 contains 15 residues. The ends were cut back, 0 bases at V and 1 base at J, with 9 bases in the middle. Germline lookup yields CDR1 SGHNT and CDR2 YYREEE (reference sequence). The CDR3 region is CASSLAFRGTDTQYF. The DNA of the CDR3 is TGTGCCAGCAGCTTGGCCTTCCGGGGCACAGATACGCAGTATTTT. The full variable domain, with the rest looked up from reference TRBV5-4 and TRBJ2-3, is ETGVTQSPTHLIKTRGQQVTLRCSSQSGHNTVSWYQQALGQGPQFIFQYYREEENGRGNFPPRFSGLQFPNYSSELNVNALELDDSALYLCASSLAFRGTDTQYFGPGTRLTVL.

V usage is TRBV24-1 and J usage is TRBJ2-7, with 11 bases identical to TRBD2. Germline assignment: CDR1 KGHDR and CDR2 SFDVKD. This CDR3 is 18 amino acids long. Trimming cost V 5 bases and J 4 bases; bases outside gene matches: 15. The CDR3 DNA is TGTGCCACCAGTGGGCAGGGACCTACTAGCGGGAGTAAGTACGAGCAGTACTTC. This encodes CATSGQGPTSGSKYEQYF.

The J gene is TRBJ2-3, the V gene TRBV3-1 (or the pseudogene TRBV3-2), with TRBD2 matching over 14 bases. J lost 4 bases, V lost 7 bases, and 4 bases had no gene match. This CDR3 region has 15 residues. Germline values: CDR1 LGHDT, CDR2 YNNKEL (reference sequence). CDR3 DNA: TGTGCCAGCACCCCGGGACTAGCGGGGGCAGATACGCAGTATTTT. Protein product: CASTPGLAGADTQYF.

V usage is TRBV5-1 and J usage is TRBJ2-6; TRBD1 matches 9 bases. Trimming at V came to 1 base and at J to 2 bases, leaving 1 base not matched to a gene. This CDR3 contains 16 residues. CDR1 and CDR2 from the germline V gene are SGHRS and YFSETQ. CDR3 sequence reads: CASSLRQGAGANVLTF. CDR3 sequence (DNA): TGCGCCAGCAGCTTGAGACAGGGGGCTGGGGCCAACGTCCTGACTTTC.

This clone was detected a few times. This rearrangement joins TRBV30 to TRBJ1-2; 7 positions match TRBD1. This CDR3 contains 12 residues. Germline CDR1 reads GTSNPN; CDR2 reads SVGIG (reference sequence). V was clipped by 2 bases and J by 7 bases; unmatched bases: 4. The CDR3 nucleotides are TGTGCCTGGAGTCATACAGGGGCTGGCTACACCTTC. This codes for CAWSHTGAGYTF.

This sequence joins TRBV28 and TRBJ2-1; 15 bases are a match to TRBD2. Germline lookup yields CDR1 MDHEN and CDR2 SYDVKM. Trimming at V came to 6 bases and at J to 0 bases, leaving 9 bases not matched to a gene. There are 19 residues in the CDR3. CDR3 region: CASSPSGLAGGYSYNEQFF. In nucleotides, the CDR3 is TGTGCCAGCAGCCCCTCGGGACTAGCGGGAGGATACTCCTACAATGAGCAGTTCTTC.

This clone appeared once. The chain uses TRBV7-9 and TRBJ2-1; 11 positions match TRBD2. CDR1 SEHNR and CDR2 FQNEAQ come from the germline V gene (reference sequence). The CDR3 totals 17 residues. With 5 bases clipped from V and 5 bases from J, the junction kept 11 bases outside the gene matches. The DNA for the CDR3 is TGTGCCAGCAGCCGTCCCTTCGGGACTAGCGGTGACAATGAGCAGTTCTTC. This gives the protein CASSRPFGTSGDNEQFF.

The V and J genes are TRBV4-1 and TRBJ2-7; TRBD2 matches 7 bases. Unmatched junction bases numbered 10, after V lost 1 base and J lost 7 bases. Per germline, CDR1 MGHRA and CDR2 YSYEKL. This CDR3 has 15 residues. The CDR3 protein is CASSQGDRPGGEQYF. The DNA of the CDR3 is TGCGCCAGCAGCCAAGGGGACCGGCCGGGGGGAGAGCAGTACTTC.

V gene TRBV4-1 combines with J gene TRBJ2-1, with TRBD2 matching over 7 bases. V shed 1 base, J shed 2 bases, and the junction held 8 bases outside the gene matches. The length of the CDR3 is 17 residues. Per germline, CDR1 MGHRA and CDR2 YSYEKL. CDR3 nucleotide sequence: TGCGCCAGCAGCCAAGGAGGGAGGGGACTTCCCTACAATGAGCAGTTCTTC. It is translated as CASSQGGRGLPYNEQFF.

The chain combines TRBV6-2 or TRBV6-3 with TRBJ1-5, with D possibly being TRBD1 (6 bases). Germline V lookup: CDR1 MNHEY, CDR2 SVGEGT. The CDR3 has 16 residues. Trimming took 2 bases from V and 4 from J, leaving 15 bases between them. CDR3 region: CASSYGGAATNQPQHF. CDR3 DNA sequence: TGTGCCAGCAGTTACGGGGGGGCAGCTACTAATCAGCCCCAGCATTTT.

The chain links TRBV20-1 to TRBJ1-3, with no clear D. The CDR3 is 15 amino acids. Germline V gene data show CDR1 as DFQATT and CDR2 as SNEGSKA (reference sequence). V gave up 3 bases and J gave up 0 bases, with 12 bases separating them. The CDR3 DNA reads as TGCAGTGCTAGTCCACTCCGGAGCTCTGGAAACACCATATATTTT. It translates to CSASPLRSSGNTIYF.

The rearrangement joins TRBV3-1 (or the pseudogene TRBV3-2) to TRBJ1-3; D gene uncertain. Trimming removed 3 bases at V and 2 bases at J, with 11 bases between. CDR3 length equals 15 residues. The V gene's germline CDR1 is LGHDT and CDR2 YNNKEL (reference sequence). This chain's CDR3 is CASSHAGSTGNTIYF. The DNA for the CDR3 is TGTGCCAGCAGCCACGCAGGCTCTACTGGAAACACCATATATTTT.

This chain joins TRBV18 and TRBJ1-6; weak D call: TRBD1 (5 bases). The CDR3 sequence is 15 residues long. Germline V gene sequence: CDR1 KGHSH, CDR2 LQKENI. V gave up 6 bases and J gave up 7 bases, with 16 bases separating them. CDR3 in DNA: TGTGCCAGCTCGGGGGGTCGTCTAGGCAATTCACCCCTCCACTTT. Protein sequence: CASSGGRLGNSPLHF.

The CDR3 is CASSPEGFSNQPQHF. In nucleotides, the CDR3 is TGTGCCAGCTCACCAGAGGGCTTCAGCAATCAGCCCCAGCATTTT. This chain links TRBV18 with TRBJ1-5; D uncertain. The V end lost 2 bases, the J end lost 1 base, and 9 bases lay between the germline ends. Germline assignment: CDR1 KGHSH and CDR2 LQKENI. There are 15 residues in the CDR3.

The J gene is TRBJ2-3, the V gene TRBV12-1; the D call of TRBD1 is as the table states it, not checked on the DNA. TRBV12-1 is deemed a pseudogene. This CDR3 spans 16 amino acids. CDR3 coding DNA: TGTGCCAGCAGCTCCTTGGACAGAGCTAGCACAGATACGCAGTATTTT. Residues: CASSSLDRASTDTQYF.

J is TRBJ1-5 and V is TRBV2; tentative D call: TRBD1 (5 bases). Germline loops: CDR1 SNHLY, CDR2 FYNNEI. With 8 bases removed from V and 2 bases from J, the gap between germline ends came to 13 bases. The CDR3 covers 14 residues. CDR3 bases: TGTGCCAGCGGCCCTCAGGGTCGCAATCAGCCCCAGCATTTT. It specifies CASGPQGRNQPQHF.

This sequence joins TRBV5-1 and TRBJ2-3, with a tentative D call TRBD2 (7 bases). CDR3 length: 14 amino acids. V lost 3 bases and J lost 2, with 10 bases in between. Germline V gene lookup returns CDR1 SGHRS and CDR2 YFSETQ. CDR3 nucleotide sequence: TGCGCCAGCAGCTCCGGGGGGCCCACAGATACGCAGTATTTT. As protein: CASSSGGPTDTQYF.

This chain uses TRBV28 with TRBJ1-5; 7 bases match TRBD1. CDR1 and CDR2 from the germline V gene are MDHEN and SYDVKM. V dropped 4 bases and J dropped 4; count of bases not matched to a gene: 10. This CDR3 region has 16 residues. The CDR3 DNA reads as TGTGCCAGCAGTTGGGACGCGGGGACAGTTAATCAGCCCCAGCATTTT. Its translation: CASSWDAGTVNQPQHF. The complete variable domain, with remaining parts taken from reference TRBV28 and TRBJ1-5, reads DVKVTQSSRYLVKRTGEKVFLECVQDMDHENMFWYRQDPGLGLRLIYFSYDVKMKEKGDIPEGYSVSREKKERFSLILESASTNQTSMYLCASSWDAGTVNQPQHFGDGTRLSIL.

This clone was detected only once. In nucleotides, the CDR3 is TGTGCCAGCAGACTAGGACAGGGATCGGGCGCTTTCTTT. This encodes CASRLGQGSGAFF. The V gene is TRBV12-3 or TRBV12-4, the J gene TRBJ1-1; 8 positions agree with TRBD1. The CDR3 covers 13 residues. V gave up 6 bases and J gave up 11 bases; unmatched junction bases: 11.

The CDR3 nucleotides are TGTGCCAGCAGCGCACACCCCACAGGCCCCCAAGAGACCCAGTACTTC. Translated: CASSAHPTGPQETQYF. This sequence joins TRBV9 and TRBJ2-5, with TRBD1 as a possible D gene (5 bases). V was pared by 3 bases and J by 1 base, with 16 bases between. This CDR3 contains 16 residues. The germline V gene has CDR1 SGDLS and CDR2 YYNGEE.